This paragraph covers one TCR beta chain sequence. Its specificity is unknown. The data belong to a study of coeliac disease. CDR3 length equals 15 residues. Germline CDR1 reads KGHSH; CDR2 reads LQKENI. Trimming left V 0 bases short and J 0 bases short, with 6 bases between. Assay: immunoSEQ multiplex PCR; the TCRdb copy retains only in-frame clones and omits some. The table includes approximately 790 clones, 55% to 75% detected once. Study-wide points: Cross-contamination between intraepithelial and lamina propria cells was possible. The authors considered this approach unsuitable for unbiased detection of gliadin-specific T cells.

This chain connects TRBV18 to TRBJ1-3; D remains ambiguous. The sequence was collected from an elderly man without celiac disease. The sequenced sample consisted of intraepithelial lymphocytes from the gut. The CDR3 bases are TGTGCCAGCTCACCACCTCGCGGCTCTGGAAACACCATATATTTT. Residues: CASSPPRGSGNTIYF.